The clone carrying this T cell receptor (beta chain) occurred a few times. Germline V gene sequence: CDR1 SGHTA, CDR2 FQGTGA. Between the trimmed V and J ends, which lost 2 bases and 0 bases, there was a span of 7 bases. The CDR3 length is 14 residues. Assay: immunoSEQ multiplex PCR; the TCRdb copy retains only in-frame clones and omits some. The sample lists about 91,000 clones; approximately 80% were seen once. These data originate in a study of blood T cell repertoires in COVID-19. Study details: PBMCs, B-cell-depleted T cells, or T cells provided the cDNA or gDNA that made up the material.

The chain carries TRBV7-3 and TRBJ2-5; D remains ambiguous. The sample comprised peripheral blood. The receptor's source is a woman older than 75 with acute or convalescent COVID-19. In nucleotides, the CDR3 is TGTGCCAGCAGCTTACCTGAGTACCAAGAGACCCAGTACTTC. It translates to CASSLPEYQETQYF.